This note documents a single T cell receptor (beta chain) sequence. Its antigen is unknown. This specimen comes from a study of somatic mutations in cytotoxic T cells in rheumatoid arthritis. Repertoires were generated with immunoSEQ multiplex PCR, while TCRdb's copy carries only in-frame clones and drops some. In the table there are nearly 20,000 clones, about 90% of which are singletons. Broader study findings: Some patients, about an eighth of the roughly 65, had a largest CD8+ clone that exceeded 20% of CD8+ cells. No antigen targets were known for the expanded CD8+ clones. Any difference in CD8+ T-cell clonality between patients who had rheumatoid arthritis and healthy controls who were age-matched was not statistically significant.

Germline V CDR1 and CDR2: MNHEY, SMNVEV (reference sequence). This CDR3 comprises 18 residues. Trimming left V 0 bases short and J 0 bases short, with 12 bases between. Specimen: CD8+ T cells sorted from blood. This chain uses TRBV27 with TRBJ2-6; a possible D gene is TRBD2 (6 bases). The origin of this receptor is a man aged 35 to 55 in good health. The CDR3 sequence is CASSLSGLSSSGANVLTF. Here the CDR3 DNA reads TGTGCCAGCAGTTTATCGGGACTCAGTAGCTCTGGGGCCAACGTCCTGACTTTC.